What follows are 11 T cell receptor beta chains derived from one specimen sequenced in a study of blood T cell repertoires in COVID-19. Method: immunoSEQ multiplex PCR; TCRdb's copy keeps in-frame clones and lacks some. The profile shows 310,000 or so clones, about nine tenths of them singletons. Sequenced: peripheral blood. The source of these receptors is a woman between 45 and 60 years old who had recovered from COVID-19.

The CDR3 DNA reads as TGTGCCAGCTCACCCGAGATTTTCACTGAAGCTTTCTTT. Translation gives CASSPEIFTEAFF. The rearrangement uses TRBV18 and TRBJ1-1; D gene uncertain. Germline loops: CDR1 KGHSH, CDR2 LQKENI. V was shortened by 3 bases and J by 4 bases, with 9 bases between the two germline ends. This CDR3 has 13 amino acids.

V and J are TRBV3-1 (or the pseudogene TRBV3-2) and TRBJ2-5; D is possibly TRBD2 (5 bases). The V and J ends lost 4 bases and 3 bases respectively, with 15 bases between them. Germline lookup yields CDR1 LGHDT and CDR2 YNNKEL (reference sequence). The CDR3 runs to 15 residues. DNA of the CDR3: TGTGCCAGCAGCCCTCGAGTCCAAGCGGAAGAGACCCAGTACTTC. Its translation: CASSPRVQAEETQYF.

V and J are TRBV7-3 and TRBJ2-1; 9 nucleotides line up with TRBD1. The CDR3 consists of 14 residues. Germline V gene sequence: CDR1 SGHTA, CDR2 FQGTGA. The ends lost 4 bases at V and 10 bases at J; junction bases unmatched: 8. CDR3 nucleotides: TGTGCCAGCAGCTGGGACAGGGTCCTCGGAGAGCAGTTCTTC. Protein: CASSWDRVLGEQFF.

J is TRBJ1-1 and V is TRBV11-2; no clear D. Per germline, CDR1 SGHAT and CDR2 FQNNGV. This CDR3 comprises 13 residues. Trimming removed 3 bases from V and 0 bases from J, with 5 bases in between. CDR3 amino acids: CASSLGVNTEAFF. For the CDR3, the DNA is TGTGCCAGCAGCTTGGGAGTGAACACTGAAGCTTTCTTT.

The CDR3 sequence is CAISEGQGSSSGYGYTF. CDR3 DNA: TGTGCCATCAGTGAGGGTCAGGGCAGCAGCTCTGGCTATGGCTACACCTTC. This chain uses TRBV10-3 with TRBJ1-2; D is possibly TRBD1 (5 bases). The CDR3 contains 17 residues. V was shortened by 2 bases and J by 4 bases, with 20 bases between the two germline ends. Germline CDR1 ENHRY, CDR2 SYGVKD.

This chain uses TRBV5-1 with TRBJ1-2; TRBD1 aligns across 9 bases. Trimming removed 4 bases from V and 8 bases from J; junction bases left unmatched: 6. The CDR3 covers 13 residues. Germline-derived CDR1 and CDR2 are SGHRS and YFSETQ. The CDR3 DNA sequence: TGCGCCAGCAGCCCCGGACAGGGGAGAGGCTACACCTTC. This gives the protein CASSPGQGRGYTF. Full variable domain (outside the CDR3, taken from reference TRBV5-1 and TRBJ1-2): KAGVTQTPRYLIKTRGQQVTLSCSPISGHRSVSWYQQTPGQGLQFLFEYFSETQRNKGNFPGRFSGRQFSNSRSEMNVSTLELGDSALYLCASSPGQGRGYTFGSGTRLTVV.

The chain joins TRBV2 to TRBJ2-5, with D possibly being TRBD1 (6 bases). V shed 6 bases and J shed 1 base, with 6 bases lying between them. Germline V gene lookup returns CDR1 SNHLY and CDR2 FYNNEI. CDR3 length equals 12 residues. In DNA form, the CDR3 reads TGTGCCAGCAGAGGGGGCCAAGAGACCCAGTACTTC. Its translation is CASRGGQETQYF.

The chain joins TRBV25-1 to TRBJ1-2; possible D gene TRBD1, 5 bases. This CDR3 region has 13 residues. Between the trimmed V and J ends, which lost 5 bases and 6 bases, there was a span of 13 bases. Germline values: CDR1 MGHDK, CDR2 SYGVNS. The CDR3 nucleotides are TGTGCCAGCAGTCTCACAGGAGGGAATGGCTACACCTTC. It codes for CASSLTGGNGYTF.

The chain combines TRBV9 with TRBJ2-2; a weak D match, TRBD1 (6 bases). Trimming shortened V by 4 bases and J by 0 bases, and 13 bases separated the two germline ends. Per germline, CDR1 SGDLS and CDR2 YYNGEE. This CDR3 is 16 amino acids long. Here the CDR3 reads CASSLSTGPNTGELFF. As DNA, the CDR3 is TGTGCCAGCAGCCTTTCGACAGGCCCGAACACCGGGGAGCTGTTTTTT. The full variable domain, its missing parts supplied by reference TRBV9 and TRBJ2-2, is DSGVTQTPKHLITATGQRVTLRCSPRSGDLSVYWYQQSLDQGLQFLIQYYNGEERAKGNILERFSAQQFPDLHSELNLSSLELGDSALYFCASSLSTGPNTGELFFGEGSRLTVL.

This sequence joins TRBV2 and TRBJ2-6, with D possibly being TRBD2 (6 bases). The CDR3 runs to 16 residues. Germline lookup yields CDR1 SNHLY and CDR2 FYNNEI. The V and J ends lost 4 bases and 1 base respectively, with 11 bases between them. Here the CDR3 reads CASSGSGSSGANVLTF. The CDR3 DNA is TGTGCCAGCAGTGGGAGCGGGTCTTCTGGGGCCAACGTCCTGACTTTC.

The genes are TRBV6-2 or TRBV6-3 and TRBJ2-7; D ambiguous. The V end lost 6 bases, the J end lost 0 bases, and 9 bases lay between the germline ends. This CDR3 has 13 amino acids. Looked up from germline, CDR1 is MNHEY and CDR2 is SVGEGT. For the CDR3, the DNA is TGTGCCAGCAGCGACATCTCCTCCTACGAGCAGTACTTC. Its translation is CASSDISSYEQYF.